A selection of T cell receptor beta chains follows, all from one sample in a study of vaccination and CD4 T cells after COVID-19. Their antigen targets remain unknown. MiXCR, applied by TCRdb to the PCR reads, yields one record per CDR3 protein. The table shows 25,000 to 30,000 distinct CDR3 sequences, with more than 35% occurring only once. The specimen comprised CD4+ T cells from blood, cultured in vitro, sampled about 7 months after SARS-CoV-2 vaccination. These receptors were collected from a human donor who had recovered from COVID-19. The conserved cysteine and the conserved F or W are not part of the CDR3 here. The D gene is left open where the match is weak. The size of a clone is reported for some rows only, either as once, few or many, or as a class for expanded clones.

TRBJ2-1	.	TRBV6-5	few	ASSLAGVQEQF
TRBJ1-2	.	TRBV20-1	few	SASDGYGYT
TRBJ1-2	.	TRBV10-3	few	AIMAGMAYGYT
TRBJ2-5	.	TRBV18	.	ASSASGVGETQY
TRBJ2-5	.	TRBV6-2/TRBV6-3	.	ASSYAGTSQETQY
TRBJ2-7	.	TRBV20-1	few	SASGSHEQY
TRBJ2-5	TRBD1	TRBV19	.	ASSIRTGGTETQY
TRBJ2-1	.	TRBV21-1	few	ASSKGYSGRYKDEQF
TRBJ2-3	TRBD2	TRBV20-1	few	SARERASGRASTDTQY
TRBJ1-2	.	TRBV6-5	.	ASSYGRNQANYGYT
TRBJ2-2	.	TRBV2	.	ASSANLASGELF
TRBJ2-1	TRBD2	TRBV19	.	ASSAGLADNEQF
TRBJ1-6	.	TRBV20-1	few	SAREVAGRNSPLH
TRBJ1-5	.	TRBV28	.	ASSFSRGGGQPQH
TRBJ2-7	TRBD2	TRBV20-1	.	SASRTSRLYEQY
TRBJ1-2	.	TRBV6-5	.	ASSYQNRRGYT
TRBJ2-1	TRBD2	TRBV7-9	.	ASSSPRGGGSYNEQF
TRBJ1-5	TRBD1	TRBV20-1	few	SASRQQGVGQPQH
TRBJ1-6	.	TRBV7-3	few	ASSLGLRRGSPLH
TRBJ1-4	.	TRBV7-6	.	ASSGGSGKLF
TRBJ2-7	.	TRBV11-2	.	ASSQGWQSYEQY
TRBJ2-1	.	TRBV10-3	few	ASPPSWGDPRISSYNEQF
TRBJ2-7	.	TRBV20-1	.	SASPRVAGSSYEQY
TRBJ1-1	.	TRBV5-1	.	ASSLMLKDTEAF
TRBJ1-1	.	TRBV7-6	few	ASSLVRFVGGRGEAF
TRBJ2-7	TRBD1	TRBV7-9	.	ASSETGLHEQY
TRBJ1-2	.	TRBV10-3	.	AISEPGEGGYT
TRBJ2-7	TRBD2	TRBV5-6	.	ASSLVSGSGHEQY
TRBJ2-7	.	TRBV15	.	ATSLGPGKHEQY
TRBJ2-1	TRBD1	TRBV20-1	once	SARDSLETFYNEQF
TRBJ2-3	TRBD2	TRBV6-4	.	ASSRLAGRTDTQY
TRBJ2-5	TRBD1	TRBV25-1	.	ASSDWDRGAVETQY
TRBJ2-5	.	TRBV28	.	ASSLGAPSGHETQY
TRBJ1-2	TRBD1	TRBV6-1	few	ASSPSTGTAYT
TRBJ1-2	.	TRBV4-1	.	ASSQGAWAGVGGGYT
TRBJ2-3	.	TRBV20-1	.	SARVMAGTDTQY